Following are 12 T cell receptor beta chains from one sample sequenced in a study of graft-versus-host responses after intestinal transplantation (dated by TCRdb to the early 2020s). The library was made by the immunoSEQ multiplex PCR assay. What TCRdb holds here is the immuneACCESS table cut down to in-frame rearrangements. Part of the clones is not present; checked against another copy, under half of the missing clones reflect an unresolved V gene, and the others are unexplained. In all, the sample holds approximately 89,000 clones, and 80% to 95% of those were seen once. The top ten constitute approximately 1.1% of the sample. Which antigens these TCRs recognize remains unknown. The time point label on this specimen signifies: cells obtained before transplantation from donor or recipient. The sample was unstimulated CD8+ T cells sorted from spleen or lymph node cells, taken before transplant. The source of these receptors is a human donor who was the organ donor for an intestinal transplant.

This chain uses TRBV5-1 with TRBJ2-1, with 7 bases aligning to TRBD1. The CDR3 length is 16 residues. Germline CDR1 SGHRS, CDR2 YFSETQ. J gave up 2 bases and V 2 bases, and 7 bases lay outside the gene matches. CDR3 protein: CASSLGTQGAYNEQFF. The CDR3, as DNA: TGCGCCAGCAGCTTAGGGACGCAGGGGGCCTACAATGAGCAGTTCTTC. The full variable domain, rest sourced from reference TRBV5-1 and TRBJ2-1, is KAGVTQTPRYLIKTRGQQVTLSCSPISGHRSVSWYQQTPGQGLQFLFEYFSETQRNKGNFPGRFSGRQFSNSRSEMNVSTLELGDSALYLCASSLGTQGAYNEQFFGPGTRLTVL.

The CDR3 nucleotides read TGTGCCAGCAGCTTGGCCGGAGGGATGAACACTGAAGCTTTCTTT. Translated: CASSLAGGMNTEAFF. The V and J genes are TRBV5-8 and TRBJ1-1; unclear D gene. Trimming took off 0 bases at V and 0 bases at J, with 9 bases between the two ends. CDR1 and CDR2 (germline): SGHTS, YDEGEE. CDR3 size: 15 residues. The whole variable domain, filled in from reference TRBV5-8 and TRBJ1-1, reads EAGVTQSPTHLIKTRGQQATLRCSPISGHTSVYWYQQALGLGLQFLLWYDEGEERNRGNFPPRFSGRQFPNYSSELNVNALELEDSALYLCASSLAGGMNTEAFFGQGTRLTVV.

This clone was observed a single time. V usage is TRBV7-6 and J usage is TRBJ2-1, with 7 bases matching TRBD2. CDR1 is SGHVS, CDR2 FNYEAQ, per germline. The V and J ends lost 5 bases and 4 bases, in that order; junction bases with no gene match: 11. CDR3 size: 16 residues. DNA for the CDR3: TGTGCCAGCAGCCCCGATTGGGCGGGGGTATACAATGAGCAGTTCTTC. Translation gives CASSPDWAGVYNEQFF.

This chain joins TRBV7-9 and TRBJ1-1, with D uncertain. From germline, CDR1 is SEHNR and CDR2 FQNEAQ (reference sequence). V lost 2 bases and J 2 bases, leaving 6 bases between the germline ends. CDR3 size: 13 residues. The CDR3 coding sequence is TGTGCCAGCAGCTTAACGGGAAACACTGAAGCTTTCTTT. Its translation: CASSLTGNTEAFF.

The rearrangement joins TRBV19 to TRBJ2-1; 7 bases are shared with TRBD1. CDR1 is LNHDA and CDR2 is SQIVND in the germline V gene (reference sequence). The J segment lost 2 bases and the V segment lost 3 bases, leaving 1 base of the junction unmatched. CDR3 length: 14 residues. As DNA, the CDR3 is TGTGCCAGTAGTATGACAGGGCCCTACAATGAGCAGTTCTTC. Its translation is CASSMTGPYNEQFF.

The chain carries TRBV28 and TRBJ2-1; 12 bases are a match to TRBD2. With V trimmed by 5 bases and J by 5 bases, 1 base remained unmatched. In germline, CDR1 is MDHEN, CDR2 SYDVKM. This CDR3 is 14 amino acids long. The CDR3 DNA is TGTGCCAGCAGTCGACTAGCGGGAGACAATGAGCAGTTCTTC. The encoded protein is CASSRLAGDNEQFF.

The chain recombines TRBV6-6 with TRBJ1-1, with D perhaps TRBD1 (5 bases). The CDR3 runs 13 residues. V dropped 11 bases and J dropped 10 bases, with 23 bases sitting between them. The germline gives CDR1 MNHNY, CDR2 SVGAGI (reference sequence). The CDR3 region is CAAGRRVFGVAFF. CDR3 sequence (DNA): TGTGCCGCAGGGCGTCGGGTGTTTGGGGTAGCTTTCTTT.

DNA for the CDR3: TGTGCCAGCAGCCCCGGGTGGGAGCAGTACTTC. Translating it yields CASSPGWEQYF. J is TRBJ2-7 and V is TRBV11-3; D uncertain. V shed 5 bases and J shed 7 bases, with 9 bases lying between them. Germline V CDR1 and CDR2: SGHNT, YENEEA. This CDR3 has 11 residues.

The chain is built from TRBV7-9 and TRBJ2-1, with TRBD2 matching over 7 bases. Germline trimming cut 6 bases from V and 15 bases from J; bases unmatched to any gene: 11. Germline assignment: CDR1 SEHNR and CDR2 FQNEAQ (reference sequence). CDR3 length: 12 residues. CDR3 nucleotide sequence: TGTGCCAGCAGTGTTGAAAGCGGGAACCTGTTCTTC. Residues: CASSVESGNLFF.

The chain carries TRBV29-1 and TRBJ2-2; tentative D call: TRBD1 (6 bases). Deletions cut 6 bases from V and 7 bases from J, with 15 bases between. The CDR3 runs to 13 residues. Germline CDR1 SQVTM, CDR2 ANQGSEA. CDR3 loop: CSVQGMGIGELFF. Here the CDR3 DNA reads TGCAGCGTCCAGGGGATGGGTATCGGGGAGCTGTTTTTT.

V usage is TRBV14 and J usage is TRBJ1-2; no clear D. This CDR3 is 14 amino acids long. V was shortened by 0 bases and J by 4 bases, with 9 bases between the two germline ends. In germline, CDR1 is SGHDN, CDR2 FVKESK. The CDR3 here is CASSQDGQSYGYTF. The CDR3 DNA follows: TGTGCCAGCAGCCAAGATGGTCAGTCCTATGGCTACACCTTC.

The chain employs TRBV7-8 and TRBJ2-7; the D is unclear. Germline V CDR1 and CDR2: SGHVS, FQNEAQ. Trimming removed 2 bases at V and 2 bases at J, with 10 bases between. The CDR3 runs to 14 residues. The CDR3 DNA reads TGTGCCAGCAGCTTAACTACCTACCCCTACGAGCAGTACTTC. Translation: CASSLTTYPYEQYF. The whole variable domain, filled in from reference TRBV7-8 and TRBJ2-7, reads GAGVSQSPRYKVAKRGQDVALRCDPISGHVSLFWYQQALGQGPEFLTYFQNEAQLDKSGLPSDRFFAERPEGSVSTLKIQRTQQEDSAVYLCASSLTTYPYEQYFGPGTRLTVT.